Following are 18 T cell receptor beta chains from one sample sequenced in a study of T cells in Graves' hyperthyroidism and ophthalmopathy (dated by TCRdb to the late 2010s). Libraries were built with multiplex PCR. Instrument used: Illumina HiSeq 2000. The TCR beta CDR3 regions were amplified from RNA transcripts. The TCR CDR3 was subjected to a first round of RT-PCR using the HTBI primer set and the Qiagen OneStep RT-PCR kit. In-frame beta chains were kept once TCRdb had trimmed the public reads at Q25 with fastp and called clones with MiXCR. Here each entry gathers all rows of one CDR3 protein and keeps the most common genes and DNA. For this sample the table gives about 510,000 distinct CDR3 sequences, of which about 14% were detected only once. The leading ten clones occupy about 15% of the sample. Sequencing input: blood. These receptors were obtained from a middle-aged woman with Graves' hyperthyroidism.

This clonotype appeared many times. This chain connects TRBV6-7 to TRBJ2-1; possible D gene TRBD2, 6 bases. TRBV6-7 is filed as an ORF, its function uncertain. The CDR3 runs 13 residues. Deletions cut 9 bases from V and 1 base from J, with 10 bases between. CDR3 sequence: CARDSGSYNEQFF. DNA of the CDR3: TGTGCCAGGGATAGCGGTTCCTACAATGAGCAGTTCTTC.

This clonotype was seen many times. The CDR3 loop is CASSWRNEQFF. CDR3 nucleotide sequence: TGTGCCAGCAGTTGGAGGAATGAGCAGTTCTTC. The rearrangement joins TRBV2 to TRBJ2-1, with a weak D call TRBD2 (5 bases). Germline CDR1 reads SNHLY; CDR2 reads FYNNEI. V lost 5 bases, J lost 7 bases, and 6 bases lay in between. This CDR3 spans 11 amino acids.

The table lists this clonotype with many counts. The V gene is TRBV4-2, the J gene TRBJ2-3; 8 nucleotides align to TRBD2. V shed 8 bases and J 0 bases; nucleotides not matched to a gene: 4. Germline V gene sequence: CDR1 LGHNA, CDR2 YNFKEQ. This CDR3 is 14 amino acids long. The chain's CDR3 is CASGRGGSTDTQYF. In DNA form, the CDR3 reads TGTGCCAGCGGTCGGGGGGGGAGCACAGATACGCAGTATTTT.

This clonotype turned up a few times. The V call is TRBV29-1, the J call TRBJ2-1; D may be TRBD2 (5 bases). CDR3 length: 11 amino acids. CDR1 and CDR2 from the germline V gene are SQVTM and ANQGSEA. Trimming stripped 4 bases from V and 9 bases from J, with 10 bases between. CDR3 in amino acids: CSVGLGSEQFF. DNA for the CDR3: TGCAGCGTTGGACTTGGGAGTGAGCAGTTCTTC.

At least ten counts were recorded for this clonotype. The chain couples TRBV5-8 to TRBJ2-5; D ambiguous. This CDR3 has 16 amino acids. V was shortened by 0 bases and J by 2 bases, with 14 bases between the two germline ends. Germline values: CDR1 SGHTS, CDR2 YDEGEE. Here the CDR3 DNA reads TGTGCCAGCAGCTTGGGCGCTCAGCCGCGACAAGAGACCCAGTACTTC. Translated: CASSLGAQPRQETQYF.

This clonotype was picked up many times. This CDR3 is CASAGVWVSYNEQFF. CDR3 nucleotide sequence: TGTGCCAGCGCGGGGGTATGGGTCTCCTACAATGAGCAGTTCTTC. The chain is built from TRBV2 and TRBJ2-1, with 7 bases aligning to TRBD2. CDR1 and CDR2 from the germline V gene are SNHLY and FYNNEI. This CDR3 region has 15 residues. The junction had 7 bases not matched to a gene; V was cut back by 8 bases and J by 0 bases. Full variable domain (remainder filled in from reference TRBV2 and TRBJ2-1): EPEVTQTPSHQVTQMGQEVILRCVPISNHLYFYWYRQILGQKVEFLVSFYNNEISEKSEIFDDQFSVERPDGSNFTLKIRSTKLEDSAMYFCASAGVWVSYNEQFFGPGTRLTVL.

Only a few counts were recorded for this clonotype. The genes are TRBV27 and TRBJ2-5, with TRBD2 matching 10 bases. With 8 bases clipped from V and 6 bases from J, the junction kept 6 bases outside the gene matches. The CDR3 loop spans 13 amino acids. The germline V gene has CDR1 MNHEY and CDR2 SMNVEV (reference sequence). CDR3 region: CASAGTSVKTQYF. CDR3 sequence (DNA): TGTGCCAGCGCCGGGACTAGCGTAAAGACCCAGTACTTC.

CDR3 protein: CASTLQGAIGYTF. The CDR3 DNA follows: TGTGCCAGCACTCTACAGGGGGCGATTGGCTACACCTTC. The rearrangement links TRBV5-4 to TRBJ1-2, with 9 positions matching TRBD1. V shed 6 bases and J 7 bases; nucleotides not matched to a gene: 7. This CDR3 contains 13 residues. Germline lookup yields CDR1 SGHNT and CDR2 YYREEE (reference sequence).

The genes are TRBV14 and TRBJ2-5; 7 positions match TRBD2. V lost 4 bases and J lost 0; bases outside the gene matches: 5. This CDR3 is 15 amino acids long. CDR1 is SGHDN and CDR2 is FVKESK in the germline V gene. The CDR3 loop is CASSPGGLYQETQYF. CDR3 nucleotides: TGTGCCAGCAGCCCGGGGGGACTATACCAAGAGACCCAGTACTTC.

The chain recombines TRBV20-1 with TRBJ2-2, with D possibly being TRBD2 (5 bases). The V end was cut by 3 bases, the J end by 1 base, with 9 bases between. Germline values: CDR1 DFQATT, CDR2 SNEGSKA (reference sequence). The CDR3 loop spans 14 amino acids. CDR3 DNA: TGCAGTGCTAGTAAACTAGAGAACACCGGGGAGCTGTTTTTT. Translated: CSASKLENTGELFF.

This clonotype was observed many times. This chain links TRBV7-9 with TRBJ2-1; TRBD2 agrees at 9 bases. The CDR3 totals 15 residues. Germline CDR1 is SEHNR and CDR2 is FQNEAQ (reference sequence). V dropped 6 bases and J dropped 7; count of bases not matched to a gene: 10. The CDR3 nucleotides are TGTGCCAGCAGTTCACCGGGACTAGCTAAAAATGAGCAGTTCTTC. It is translated as CASSSPGLAKNEQFF.

This clonotype was counted many times. V gene TRBV6-6 combines with J gene TRBJ2-1; D may be TRBD2 (6 bases). The V and J ends lost 0 bases and 4 bases respectively, with 7 bases between them. CDR3 length: 14 residues. Germline V gene sequence: CDR1 MNHNY, CDR2 SVGAGI (reference sequence). The CDR3 DNA follows: TGTGCCAGCAGTTACTCGGGGGGATACAATGAGCAGTTCTTC. The encoded protein is CASSYSGGYNEQFF.

This clonotype came up many times. The V call is TRBV30, the J call TRBJ1-1; TRBD1 matches at 7 bases. The CDR3 contains 12 residues. In germline, CDR1 is GTSNPN, CDR2 SVGIG (reference sequence). V gave up 0 bases and J gave up 11 bases; unmatched junction bases: 6. The CDR3: CAWSVLAGGAFF. The DNA for the CDR3 is TGTGCCTGGAGTGTACTGGCAGGGGGTGCTTTCTTT.

This clonotype was picked up a small number of times. The rearrangement uses TRBV7-9 and TRBJ2-7; perhaps TRBD1 as D (6 bases). V lost 4 bases and J 3 bases, leaving 10 bases between the germline ends. The CDR3 loop spans 13 amino acids. Germline V gene data show CDR1 as SEHNR and CDR2 as FQNEAQ (reference sequence). CDR3 coding DNA: TGTGCCAGCAGCTCGGGACACTTCTACGAGCAGTACTTC. Encoded protein: CASSSGHFYEQYF.

This clonotype has more than one count but fewer than ten. V usage is TRBV6-1 and J usage is TRBJ2-1, with TRBD2 matching 9 bases. The CDR3 is 16 residues long. Losses at the gene ends were 5 bases for V and 5 bases for J; bases not matched to a gene: 10. Germline V gene data show CDR1 as MNHNS and CDR2 as SASEGT. The CDR3 DNA sequence: TGTGCCAGCAGTAAATTAGCGGGAGTGGCTAACAATGAGCAGTTCTTC. Amino acid sequence: CASSKLAGVANNEQFF.

This clonotype was counted many times. The rearrangement joins TRBV6-2 or TRBV6-3 to TRBJ1-2; 7 bases line up with TRBD1. CDR3 length: 14 residues. Per germline, CDR1 MNHEY and CDR2 SVGEGT. V trimming: 0 bases; J trimming: 3 bases; junction bases outside the gene matches: 1. The CDR3 region is CASSYSGGDYGYTF. The DNA of the CDR3 is TGTGCCAGCAGTTACTCAGGGGGCGACTATGGCTACACCTTC.

Ten or more counts support this clonotype. This rearrangement joins TRBV18 to TRBJ1-2; D not resolved. This CDR3 is built from 14 residues. From germline, CDR1 is KGHSH and CDR2 LQKENI. Trimming cost V 1 base and J 4 bases, with 10 bases left between them. The CDR3 DNA reads as TGTGCCAGCTCACCACAGAAAAGGGTCTATGGCTACACCTTC. Its translation is CASSPQKRVYGYTF.

This clonotype was counted ten times or more. The chain links TRBV10-3 to TRBJ1-3, with D possibly matching TRBD1 (6 bases). V was clipped by 6 bases and J by 0 bases, with 12 bases between them. The CDR3 length is 15 residues. CDR1 and CDR2 from the germline V gene are ENHRY and SYGVKD. The CDR3 bases are TGTGCCATCAGCCCCGACAGGACCTCTGGAAACACCATATATTTT. This translates into CAISPDRTSGNTIYF.